Listed below are T cell receptor beta chains from one sample, sequenced in a study of cytomegalovirus exposure and HLA in healthy donors. TCRdb keeps only in-frame clones here, not all; method: immunoSEQ multiplex PCR. The data contain around 140,000 clones, about 83% of them singletons. Material: PBMCs. The receptor set was obtained from a woman aged 25 to 45 in good health and CMV-seronegative. Both conserved end residues are part of each CDR3. Fields, in order: D gene, J gene, V gene, clone size, CDR3 protein, CDR3 DNA. D genes are given only for firm matches. Not all rows give a size; the values are once, few, many and, for expanded clones, a class.

. TRBJ2-7 TRBV4-1 . CASSQGQSDGYEQYF TGCGCCAGCAGCCAAGGCCAGAGCGACGGCTACGAGCAGTACTTC
TRBD1 TRBJ1-1 TRBV4-1 . CASSLYSGSGTGLTNTEAFF TGCGCCAGCAGCCTCTACTCGGGGTCAGGGACAGGCTTAACGAACACTGAAGCTTTCTTT
. TRBJ2-7 TRBV2 . CASSGQAIRSEQYF TGTGCCAGCAGTGGACAGGCTATTAGGTCCGAGCAGTACTTC
. TRBJ1-1 TRBV7-9 . CASSLVDSVAFF TGTGCCAGCAGCTTAGTGGACAGCGTGGCTTTCTTT
TRBD2 TRBJ2-3 TRBV7-6 . CASSFSPGTSVPDTQYF TGTGCCAGCAGCTTTTCTCCCGGGACTAGCGTGCCAGATACGCAGTATTTT
. TRBJ1-2 TRBV28 . CASSLLSWQGDDYGYTF TGTGCCAGCAGTTTACTGTCCTGGCAGGGTGACGACTATGGCTACACCTTC
. TRBJ2-7 TRBV28 . CASSSPYEQYF TGTGCCAGCAGCTCCCCCTACGAGCAGTACTTC
. TRBJ2-5 TRBV18 . CASSQQNGQETQYF TGTGCCAGCTCACAGCAAAACGGCCAAGAGACCCAGTACTTC
. TRBJ1-4 TRBV5-1 . CASSLAQNEKLFF TGCGCCAGCAGCTTGGCCCAAAATGAAAAACTGTTTTTT
TRBD1 TRBJ2-7 TRBV10-1 . CASSALRPGQGIREQYF TGCGCCAGCAGTGCCCTCAGGCCGGGACAGGGGATTCGGGAGCAGTACTTC
TRBD1 TRBJ1-3 TRBV5-6 . CASSLSGQPISGNTIYF TGTGCCAGCAGCTTGTCGGGACAGCCTATCTCTGGAAACACCATATATTTT
. TRBJ2-2 TRBV5-8 once CASSWHYSDPGELFF TGTGCCAGCAGCTGGCACTATAGCGACCCCGGGGAGCTGTTTTTT
. TRBJ2-7 TRBV7-9 . CASSFRQETYEQYF TGTGCCAGCAGCTTCCGACAGGAGACCTACGAGCAGTACTTC
. TRBJ2-5 TRBV5-6 . CASSQGGRSETQYF TGTGCCAGCAGCCAAGGGGGACGCTCGGAGACCCAGTACTTC
TRBD2 TRBJ2-3 TRBV10-3 . CAISSSSGRGTDTQYF TGTGCCATCAGTTCCTCTAGCGGGAGGGGCACAGATACGCAGTATTTT
. TRBJ2-3 TRBV2 once CASSEGGDTQYF TGTGCCAGCAGTGAGGGAGGAGATACGCAGTATTTT
. TRBJ2-1 TRBV7-9 . CSSSLDRRGEQFF TGTTCCAGCAGCTTAGATCGGAGAGGGGAGCAGTTCTTC
TRBD2 TRBJ2-7 TRBV27 . CASTRLAGGTYEQYF TGTGCCAGCACCCGACTAGCGGGAGGAACCTACGAGCAGTACTTC
TRBD2 TRBJ2-7 TRBV10-3 . CATEREGDYEQYF TGTGCCACCGAGCGGGAGGGGGACTACGAGCAGTACTTC
TRBD2 TRBJ2-1 TRBV5-1 once CASSSGTSGYNEQFF TGCGCCAGCAGCTCGGGTACTAGCGGGTACAATGAGCAGTTCTTC
TRBD1 TRBJ2-7 TRBV5-4 . CASSLTPGQRYEQYF TGTGCCAGCAGCTTGACACCGGGACAGCGATACGAGCAGTACTTC
. TRBJ1-5 TRBV4-3 few CASSPDGYSNQPQHF TGCGCCAGCAGCCCAGACGGTTATAGCAATCAGCCCCAGCATTTT
. TRBJ1-6 TRBV4-1 . CASSPPQSPLHF TGCGCCAGCAGCCCCCCCCAATCACCCCTCCACTTT
. TRBJ2-3 TRBV5-1 once CASSFRSVTDTQYF TGCGCCAGCAGCTTTAGGAGTGTCACAGATACGCAGTATTTT
. TRBJ2-1 TRBV18 . CASEVGQRTYNEQFF TGTGCCAGTGAGGTGGGGCAGAGGACCTACAATGAGCAGTTCTTC
. TRBJ2-3 TRBV12-5 . CASGWDNTDTQYF TGTGCTAGTGGTTGGGACAACACAGATACGCAGTATTTT
TRBD2 TRBJ2-2 TRBV6-5 . CASSYDLAGAGGELFF TGTGCCAGCAGTTACGACCTAGCGGGAGCGGGCGGGGAGCTGTTTTTT
. TRBJ2-7 TRBV28 . CASRRASRDTYSYEQYF TGTGCCAGCAGGCGAGCTTCCCGGGACACCTACTCCTACGAGCAGTACTTC
TRBD1 TRBJ1-1 TRBV19 . CASSTGGNTEAFF TGTGCCAGTAGTACAGGGGGGAACACTGAAGCTTTCTTT
TRBD2 TRBJ2-1 TRBV19 . CATGGGTSGYNEQFF TGTGCCACCGGTGGGGGGACTAGCGGTTACAATGAGCAGTTCTTC
. TRBJ1-6 TRBV14 . CASSQEQYRAYNSPLHF TGTGCCAGCAGCCAAGAGCAGTACAGAGCCTATAATTCACCCCTCCACTTT
TRBD2 TRBJ2-1 TRBV18 . CASSPLAGGPVNEQFF TGTGCCAGCTCACCGCTGGCGGGGGGGCCGGTCAATGAGCAGTTCTTC
. TRBJ2-3 TRBV7-8 many CASSLGPKPYTDTQYF TGTGCCAGCAGCTTAGGGCCAAAACCATACACAGATACGCAGTATTTT
TRBD2 TRBJ2-2 TRBV18 . CASSPRFVAGSDTGELFF TGTGCCAGCTCACCACGATTTGTAGCGGGGTCGGACACCGGGGAGCTGTTTTTT
. TRBJ1-4 TRBV27 . CASSLVQAGEKLFF TGTGCCAGCAGTTTAGTCCAGGCGGGTGAAAAACTGTTTTTT
. TRBJ1-1 TRBV18 . CASSGGLNTEAFF TGTGCCAGCTCGGGGGGGTTGAACACTGAAGCTTTCTTT
. TRBJ2-1 TRBV9 . CASSGYSSPSSYNEQFF TGTGCCAGCAGCGGTTACTCGAGCCCGAGCTCCTACAATGAGCAGTTCTTC
. TRBJ2-1 TRBV5-1 . CASSLFSGPYNEQFF TGCGCCAGCAGCTTGTTTAGCGGTCCCTACAATGAGCAGTTCTTC
. TRBJ1-1 TRBV19 . CASSMRQNTEAFF TGTGCCAGTAGTATGAGACAGAACACTGAAGCTTTCTTT
. TRBJ1-2 TRBV2 once CASSEATGPSSYTF TGTGCCAGCAGTGAAGCAACAGGGCCCTCGAGCTACACCTTC
TRBD1 TRBJ1-4 TRBV28 . CASSLWGTVNEKLFF TGTGCCAGCAGTTTATGGGGGACAGTTAATGAAAAACTGTTTTTT
. TRBJ1-6 TRBV2 . CASIQGRNSPLHF TGTGCCAGCATCCAGGGGCGGAATTCACCCCTCCACTTT
. TRBJ1-1 TRBV18 . CASSQQENTEAFF TGTGCCAGCTCGCAACAAGAGAACACTGAAGCTTTCTTT
. TRBJ2-5 TRBV28 . CASRRPGQETQYF TGTGCCAGCAGAAGACCAGGGCAAGAGACCCAGTACTTC
TRBD1 TRBJ2-5 TRBV7-2 . CASSRDRQETQYF TGTGCCAGCAGCCGGGACAGGCAAGAGACCCAGTACTTC
TRBD1 TRBJ2-1 TRBV7-9 . CASSFRDRGYNEQFF TGTGCCAGCAGCTTCCGGGACAGGGGGTACAATGAGCAGTTCTTC
. TRBJ2-2 TRBV9 . CASRPTGGNTGELFF TGTGCCAGCAGGCCAACGGGGGGCAACACCGGGGAGCTGTTTTTT
. TRBJ2-7 TRBV25-1 . CASSEINRPYEQYF TGTGCCAGCAGTGAAATTAACAGACCCTACGAGCAGTACTTC
TRBD1 TRBJ2-5 TRBV7-6 . CASSLAPGQGAGETQYF TGTGCCAGCAGCTTAGCTCCCGGGCAGGGGGCAGGAGAGACCCAGTACTTC
TRBD2 TRBJ2-5 TRBV18 . CASSPRLGTSGKGTQYF TGTGCCAGCTCACCACGGTTAGGGACTAGCGGGAAAGGGACCCAGTACTTC